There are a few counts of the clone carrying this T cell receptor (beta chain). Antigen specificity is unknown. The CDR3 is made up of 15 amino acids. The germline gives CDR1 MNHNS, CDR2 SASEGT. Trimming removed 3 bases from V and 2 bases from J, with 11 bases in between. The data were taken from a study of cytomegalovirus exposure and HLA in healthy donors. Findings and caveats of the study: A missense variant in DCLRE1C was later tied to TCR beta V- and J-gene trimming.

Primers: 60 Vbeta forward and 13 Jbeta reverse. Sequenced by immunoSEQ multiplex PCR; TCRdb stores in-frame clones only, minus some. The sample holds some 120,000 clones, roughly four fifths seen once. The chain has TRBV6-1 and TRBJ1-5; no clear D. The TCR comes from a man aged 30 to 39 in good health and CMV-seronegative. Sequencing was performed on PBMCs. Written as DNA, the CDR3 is TGTGCCAGCAGTGACGGGAGATCCCGCAATCAGCCCCAGCATTTT. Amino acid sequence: CASSDGRSRNQPQHF.